This record concerns one T cell receptor beta chain sequence. The data originate from a study of blood T cell repertoires in COVID-19. The wider study: In each case, the material was cDNA or gDNA derived from T cells, B-cell-depleted T cells, or PBMCs.

Participants, 18 to 89 years old, spanned around 25 US areas. Cohort 3 donors counted as recovered after two negative PCRs, clearance, or resolved symptoms. Assay used: immunoSEQ multiplex PCR; TCRdb lists only in-frame clones, some missing. The data show 300,000 to 400,000 clones, around nine tenths seen once. Sequenced material: PBMCs or T cells enriched from blood (not recorded which). The source of this sequence is a man in his sixties who had recovered from COVID-19.

The CDR3 spells CASSFGRGRNQPQHF. Written as DNA, the CDR3 is TGTGCCAGCAGTTTTGGCAGGGGACGCAATCAGCCCCAGCATTTT. J is TRBJ1-5 and V is TRBV27; D may be TRBD1 (6 bases). Trimming removed 3 bases from V and 2 bases from J, with 11 bases in between. The CDR3 runs to 15 residues. CDR1 MNHEY and CDR2 SMNVEV come from the germline V gene (reference sequence).